Given below is one TCR beta chain in context. The antigen remains unidentified. Researchers ran the PCR with 60 Vbeta and 13 Jbeta primers. Per the study methods: Later, an analysis found about 77 million unique TCR beta chains, and approximately 10 million of these were shared. Data came from immunoSEQ multiplex PCR; TCRdb stores just in-frame clones and leaves some out. The DNA gave D and trimming, while V, J and clone size come from that table. The sample yields under 150,000 clones, approximately 80% seen once. The record originates from a study of cytomegalovirus exposure and HLA in healthy donors. The study's findings and limits: The classifier reportedly diagnosed cytomegalovirus status with high sensitivity and specificity.

V lost 3 bases and J lost 5, with 13 bases in between. This CDR3 comprises 14 residues. From germline, CDR1 is LGHNA and CDR2 YNFKEQ. Sequencing was performed on PBMCs. The clonotype originates from a girl aged 2-10 years in good health and CMV-seronegative. V is TRBV4-2 and J is TRBJ2-5; D may be TRBD2 (5 bases). Written as DNA, the CDR3 is TGTGCCAGCAGCCAGGGCCAAACGGGGGAGACCCAGTACTTC. This gives the protein CASSQGQTGETQYF.